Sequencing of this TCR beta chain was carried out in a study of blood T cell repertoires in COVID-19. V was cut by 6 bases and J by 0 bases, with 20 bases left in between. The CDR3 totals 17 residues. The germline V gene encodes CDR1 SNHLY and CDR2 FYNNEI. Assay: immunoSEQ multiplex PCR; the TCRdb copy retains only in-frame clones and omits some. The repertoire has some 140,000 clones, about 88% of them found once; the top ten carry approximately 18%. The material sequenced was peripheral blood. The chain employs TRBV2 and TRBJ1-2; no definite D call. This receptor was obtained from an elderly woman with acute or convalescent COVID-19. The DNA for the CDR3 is TGTGCCAGCAGCGCAAACACCCCGGAGGCTTCTAACTATGGCTACACCTTC. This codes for CASSANTPEASNYGYTF.